Presented here are 17 T cell receptor beta chains from one specimen sequenced in a study of spatial heterogeneity in lung cancer. Time point described: sample taken at primary tumor resection. Whole RNA was taken from tumor, nontumor lung or frozen PBMC; it was then sequenced unsorted. From the 5' RACE reads, TCRdb called clonotypes with MiXCR, one entry per CDR3 protein. Of 45,000 to 55,000 distinct CDR3 sequences listed, around 5.2% are singletons. Sequencing was performed on PBMCs, taken at surgery. All receptors come from a male donor with early-stage non-small cell lung cancer.

In its sample, this clonotype was seen many times. J is TRBJ2-1 and V is TRBV28, with D perhaps TRBD1 or TRBD2 (5 bases each). CDR1 is MDHEN and CDR2 is SYDVKM in the germline V gene. This CDR3 contains 15 residues. Trimming left V 2 bases short and J 7 bases short, with 15 bases between. The CDR3 sequence: CASSLPPGDRNEQFF. The CDR3 DNA reads as TGTGCCAGCAGTTTACCCCCCGGGGACCGGAATGAGCAGTTCTTC.

This clonotype was picked up many times. The gene calls are TRBV18 and TRBJ1-1, with a weak D call TRBD1 (6 bases). V was shortened by 2 bases and J by 12 bases, with 19 bases between the two germline ends. The length of the CDR3 is 14 residues. The germline V gene encodes CDR1 KGHSH and CDR2 LQKENI. The CDR3 region has the DNA TGTGCCAGCTCACCAGCGGGGGGCAATTGGATAACTTTCTTT. It codes for CASSPAGGNWITFF.

This clonotype came up many times. The rearrangement links TRBV2 to TRBJ2-3; 11 bases map to TRBD2. The V and J ends lost 1 base and 4 bases, in that order; junction bases with no gene match: 7. There are 17 residues in the CDR3. Germline CDR1 reads SNHLY; CDR2 reads FYNNEI. For the CDR3, the DNA is TGTGCCAGCAGTGAAGACGAGAGACTAGCGGGACCAGATACGCAGTATTTT. Amino acids: CASSEDERLAGPDTQYF.

This clonotype was counted between two and nine times. The chain combines TRBV6-5 with TRBJ1-1, with 8 bases lining up with TRBD1. Germline CDR1 is MNHEY and CDR2 is SVGAGI. Trimming cost V 8 bases and J 5 bases; bases outside gene matches: 7. The length of the CDR3 is 13 residues. CDR3 DNA sequence: TGTGCCAGCCAGGGGACAGGTCGGACTGAAGCTTTCTTT. This codes for CASQGTGRTEAFF.

This clonotype was seen at least ten times. The chain employs TRBV4-3 and TRBJ2-1, with 7 nucleotides matching TRBD2. The CDR3 extends over 16 amino acids. Trimming at V came to 6 bases and at J to 0 bases, leaving 8 bases not matched to a gene. CDR1 is LGHNA, CDR2 YSLEER, per germline. The CDR3, as DNA: TGCGCCAGCAGGAAAACGGGCGGGAGCTCCTACAATGAGCAGTTCTTC. This gives the protein CASRKTGGSSYNEQFF.

This clonotype was picked up many times. J is TRBJ2-1 and V is TRBV5-1; no definite D call. Germline V gene data show CDR1 as SGHRS and CDR2 as YFSETQ. The CDR3 totals 13 residues. The ends were cut back, 5 bases at V and 8 bases at J, with 14 bases in the middle. The CDR3 protein is CASSPHAVDEQFF. CDR3 coding DNA: TGCGCCAGCAGTCCGCACGCGGTGGATGAGCAGTTCTTC.

In its sample, this clonotype was seen many times. V and J are TRBV12-3 or TRBV12-4 and TRBJ1-2, with D possibly TRBD1 on 6 matching bases. V lost 5 bases, J lost 3 bases, and 10 bases lay in between. This CDR3 region has 13 residues. The CDR3 nucleotides are TGTGCCAGCAGTGTCAGGACAGACTATGGCTACACCTTC. It translates to CASSVRTDYGYTF.

This clonotype has ten or more counts. The chain joins TRBV4-1 to TRBJ2-7; no firm D call. Germline lookup yields CDR1 MGHRA and CDR2 YSYEKL. The CDR3 spans 14 residues. With 0 bases removed from V and 0 bases from J, the gap between germline ends came to 6 bases. The CDR3 reads CASSQDLNSYEQYF. In DNA form, the CDR3 reads TGCGCCAGCAGCCAAGATCTGAACTCCTACGAGCAGTACTTC.

There are many counts of this clonotype. The chain joins TRBV3-1 to TRBJ2-7; D perhaps matches TRBD2 (6 bases). Per germline, CDR1 LGHDT and CDR2 YNNKEL (reference sequence). Trimming pared 0 bases from V and 7 bases from J, leaving 7 bases between. CDR3 length: 12 residues. The DNA for the CDR3 is TGTGCCAGCAGCCAAGATCGGGGGGAGCAGTACTTC. This encodes CASSQDRGEQYF.

This clonotype was detected ten times or more. The J gene is TRBJ2-2, the V gene TRBV7-2; TRBD2 agrees at 10 bases. Germline loops: CDR1 SGHTA, CDR2 FQGNSA. V lost 5 bases and J lost 7; bases outside the gene matches: 4. The CDR3 is 14 residues long. Here the CDR3 reads CASSATSGNGELFF. In nucleotides, the CDR3 is TGTGCCAGCAGCGCAACTAGCGGGAACGGGGAGCTGTTTTTT. Using reference TRBV7-2 and TRBJ2-2 for the parts outside the CDR3, the full variable domain is GAGVSQSPSNKVTEKGKDVELRCDPISGHTALYWYRQSLGQGLEFLIYFQGNSAPDKSGLPSDRFSAERTGGSVSTLTIQRTQQEDSAVYLCASSATSGNGELFFGEGSRLTVL.

This clonotype occurred a few times. The chain couples TRBV12-3 or TRBV12-4 to TRBJ2-1; a weak D match, TRBD1 (6 bases). Trimming cost V 3 bases and J 6 bases, with 15 bases left between them. This CDR3 region has 15 residues. The CDR3 region is CASSFGAGVSNEQFF. DNA of the CDR3: TGTGCCAGCAGTTTTGGGGCAGGGGTTAGCAATGAGCAGTTCTTC.

Ten or more counts support this clonotype. The rearrangement joins TRBV5-1 to TRBJ2-7, with a possible D match to TRBD2 (5 bases). In germline, CDR1 is SGHRS, CDR2 YFSETQ. This CDR3 comprises 14 residues. The V end was cut by 0 bases, the J end by 5 bases, with 12 bases between. Here the CDR3 DNA reads TGCGCCAGCAGCTTGGAACGCTCGAGGGACGAGCAGTACTTC. Its translation is CASSLERSRDEQYF.

The gene calls are TRBV9 and TRBJ2-7; 10 bases are a match to TRBD1. Germline V gives CDR1 SGDLS, CDR2 YYNGEE. CDR3 length: 15 amino acids. The V segment lost 0 bases and the J segment 7 bases; nucleotides outside the gene matches: 7. For the CDR3, the DNA is TGTGCCAGCAGCGTAGAGGGGACAGGGGTTGGAGAGCAGTACTTC. Its translation: CASSVEGTGVGEQYF.

The table lists this clonotype with many counts. V and J are TRBV4-3 and TRBJ1-2; no reliable D call. Between the trimmed V and J ends, which lost 0 bases and 2 bases, there was a span of 4 bases. Germline values: CDR1 LGHNA, CDR2 YSLEER. The CDR3 totals 13 residues. The chain's CDR3 is CASSQEENYGYTF. The DNA for the CDR3 is TGCGCCAGCAGCCAAGAGGAGAACTATGGCTACACCTTC.

This clonotype occurred many times. As DNA, the CDR3 is TGCGCCAGCCCCCGTCAGGGACTTGCCTACGAGCAGTACTTC. Protein: CASPRQGLAYEQYF. The genes are TRBV23-1 and TRBJ2-7, with D maybe TRBD2 (6 bases). TRBV23-1 qualifies as an ORF whose function is uncertain. CDR3 length: 14 amino acids. Trimming removed 8 bases at V and 2 bases at J, with 16 bases between.

This clonotype has a count of ten or more. The chain combines TRBV12-3 or TRBV12-4 with TRBJ2-2; D is uncertain. CDR3 length equals 13 residues. Trimming pared 3 bases from V and 6 bases from J, leaving 8 bases between. Here the CDR3 reads CASSFPYPGELFF. For the CDR3, the DNA is TGTGCCAGCAGTTTTCCCTATCCCGGGGAGCTGTTTTTT.

This clonotype was counted between two and nine times. The J gene is TRBJ2-1, the V gene TRBV2, with 10 bases lining up with TRBD1. V lost 6 bases to trimming and J lost 3 bases; unmatched junction nucleotides: 5. This CDR3 spans 15 amino acids. The germline V gene encodes CDR1 SNHLY and CDR2 FYNNEI. The CDR3 region is CASSADRGGYNEQFF. CDR3 nucleotide sequence: TGTGCCAGCAGCGCGGACAGGGGGGGCTACAATGAGCAGTTCTTC.